This T cell receptor beta chain was identified during a study of blood T cell repertoires in COVID-19. Overall study: COVID-19 samples from acute and convalescent phases originated in the United States, Italy and Spain. T cells, B-cell-depleted T cells, or PBMCs provided the cDNA or gDNA that served as material.

In its sample, this clone was seen a few times. The CDR3 is 16 residues long. CDR1 is LNHNV, CDR2 YYDKDF, per germline (reference sequence). The germline V and J ends were trimmed by 1 base and 9 bases, with 16 bases remaining between them. In the original workflow: Nucleated cell number was recorded as an estimate derived from reference gene primer amplification. Here immunoSEQ multiplex PCR was the method, and the copy in TCRdb shows in-frame clones only, minus some. The V and J calls and the clone size are those of that table, but D and trimming were determined from the DNA. This sample has about 140,000 clones, with roughly four fifths found just once.

The chain recombines TRBV15 with TRBJ1-6, with TRBD1 as a possible D gene (5 bases). The sample taken for sequencing was peripheral blood. The clonotype comes from a human donor in a cohort sampled during active COVID-19. CDR3 amino acids: CATSRAGGTGSSPLHF. The CDR3 DNA reads TGTGCCACCAGCAGAGCGGGCGGCACAGGTAGTTCACCCCTCCACTTT.